The rows below give T cell receptor beta chains drawn from one sample of a study of T cells in Graves' hyperthyroidism and ophthalmopathy. TCRdb passed the multiplex PCR reads through MiXCR, listing each CDR3 protein once. The sample yields hundreds of thousands of distinct CDR3 sequences, around 15% seen once. The sequenced material came from blood. These receptors were obtained from a woman aged 18-29 years with Graves' hyperthyroidism. Each CDR3 is given with its conserved first and last residue. The order of the fields is V gene, clone size, J gene, D gene, CDR3 DNA, CDR3 protein. The D gene is left open where the match is weak. Clone size, where shown, is once, few, many, or a class for clones that have expanded.

>TRBV7-2|many|TRBJ1-1|NA
TGTGCCAGCAGCGAACAGGCTGCGAACACTGAAGCTTTCTTT
CASSEQAANTEAFF
>TRBV9|NA|TRBJ1-2|NA
TGTGCCAGCAGCGTAGGATCTCTCTATGGCTACACCTTC
CASSVGSLYGYTF
>TRBV19|many|TRBJ1-1|NA
TGTGCCAGTGGGTACACTGAAGCTTTCTTT
CASGYTEAFF
>TRBV7-3|few|TRBJ2-2|TRBD1
TGTGCCAGCAGCTCCGGGACAGGGGCCGGGGAGCTGTTTTTT
CASSSGTGAGELFF
>TRBV4-1|NA|TRBJ1-5|NA
TGCGCCAGCAGCCAAGGGCTAAACAGGGACAATCAGCCCCAGCATTTT
CASSQGLNRDNQPQHF
>TRBV15|many|TRBJ2-7|TRBD2
TGTGCCACCAGCAGTGGACTAGCCTACGAGCAGTACTTC
CATSSGLAYEQYF
>TRBV3-1|many|TRBJ2-2|NA
TGTGCCAGCATAAAGCACGGCAACACCGGGGAGCTGTTTTTT
CASIKHGNTGELFF
>TRBV14|NA|TRBJ2-3|TRBD2
TGTGCCAGCAGCCAAGATCATCGCGGGAGGGCCAATATAATTGATACGCAGTATTTT
CASSQDHRGRANIIDTQYF
>TRBV27|many|TRBJ2-7|TRBD2
TGTGCCAGCAGTTTGGGTAGCGGGAGGGCCGGGCCCTACGAGCAGTACTTC
CASSLGSGRAGPYEQYF
>TRBV30|many|TRBJ1-2|TRBD1
TGTGCCTGGAGCGATCTAACAGGACAGGGGTTTAACTATGGCTACACCTTC
CAWSDLTGQGFNYGYTF
>TRBV29-1|NA|TRBJ1-1|NA
TGCAGCGCGTTACTCATGAACACTGAAGCTTTCTTT
CSALLMNTEAFF
>TRBV20-1|few|TRBJ2-5|NA
TGCAGTGCCTCACCGAACAGGGAGACCCAGTACTTC
CSASPNRETQYF
>TRBV30|many|TRBJ1-1|NA
TGTGCCTGGAGTGTCGAAGGGGGAAGTACTGAAGCTTTCTTT
CAWSVEGGSTEAFF
>TRBV7-9|many|TRBJ2-5|NA
TGTGCCAGCAGCTTCCCCACAGGCAGTGAGACCCAGTACTTC
CASSFPTGSETQYF
>TRBV11-1|once|TRBJ2-2|TRBD2
TGTGCCAGCAGCTTAGCCCGTCGCGGGAGGGCCGTTATGGGGGAGCTGTTTTTT
CASSLARRGRAVMGELFF
>TRBV7-9|many|TRBJ2-1|TRBD1
TGTGCCAGCAGCTGGACAGGGGTCCACAATGAGCAGTTCTTC
CASSWTGVHNEQFF
>TRBV19|NA|TRBJ1-1|NA
TGTGCCAGTACCAGAACTTCGGGTGAAGCTTTCTTT
CASTRTSGEAFF
>TRBV18|many|TRBJ1-5|NA
TGTGCCAGCTCACCCGGAGGGAATAGCAATCAGCCCCAGCATTTT
CASSPGGNSNQPQHF
>TRBV2|many|TRBJ2-7|TRBD1
TGTGCCAGCAGTCCAGGGGGAATCGACGAGCAGTACTTC
CASSPGGIDEQYF
>TRBV2|many|TRBJ2-7|TRBD2
TGTGCCAGCAGTGAACTAGCGGGTCCTGAGCAGTACTTC
CASSELAGPEQYF
>TRBV27|many|TRBJ1-1|NA
TGTGCCAGCAGTTTCTATCGGACAAGTAACACTGAAGCTTTCTTT
CASSFYRTSNTEAFF
>TRBV6-6|few|TRBJ1-2|NA
TGTGCCAGCAGTTACTCGAAGGGGGGTATCGACTATGGCTACACCTTC
CASSYSKGGIDYGYTF
>TRBV7-6|many|TRBJ2-5|NA
TGTGCCAGCAGCCCCACCCAAGGGACTCAAGAGACCCAGTACTTC
CASSPTQGTQETQYF
>TRBV27|many|TRBJ1-2|TRBD1
TGTGCCAGCAGTTTATCTTCAGGGGACAGGGGGCAATTTTATGGCTACACCTTC
CASSLSSGDRGQFYGYTF
>TRBV9|NA|TRBJ1-1|NA
TGTGCCAGCAGCGTAGGTAACAGGGACGACACTGAAGCTTTCTTT
CASSVGNRDDTEAFF
>TRBV30|many|TRBJ2-7|NA
TGTGCCTGGAGTCGGGGGCACGAGCAGTACTTC
CAWSRGHEQYF
>TRBV6-2/TRBV6-3|many|TRBJ1-4|NA
TGTGCCAGCAGTTACTGGAATGGAGGACTGTTTTTT
CASSYWNGGLFF
>TRBV14|many|TRBJ2-1|NA
TGTGCCAGCAGCCAAGGGGCGCGAAAGTGGTACGGCAACAATGAGCAGTTCTTC
CASSQGARKWYGNNEQFF
>TRBV13|many|TRBJ2-5|TRBD2
TGTGCCAGCAGCTTCTGGCGGGAGATCGAAGAGACCCAGTACTTC
CASSFWREIEETQYF
>TRBV20-1|few|TRBJ2-1|NA
TGCAGTGCTAGGATGGAAGGAGGTTCCTACAATGAGCAGTTCTTC
CSARMEGGSYNEQFF
>TRBV6-2/TRBV6-3|NA|TRBJ2-2|NA
TGTGCCAGCAGTTACTACCAGACCGGGGAGCTGTTTTTT
CASSYYQTGELFF
>TRBV2|NA|TRBJ1-4|TRBD1
TGTGCCAGCAGTGATGACAGGGTACTGTTTTTT
CASSDDRVLFF
>TRBV20-1|many|TRBJ2-7|NA
TGCAGTGCTAGCCCTCGTCCGGGTTACGAGCAGTACTTC
CSASPRPGYEQYF
>TRBV12-3/TRBV12-4|many|TRBJ2-3|NA
TGTGCCAGCAGTTTAAGCGTCCTGCCAGATACGCAGTATTTT
CASSLSVLPDTQYF
>TRBV6-5|many|TRBJ1-1|NA
TGTGCCAGCAGTTACCATTCTCTGGGGTACACTGAAGCTTTCTTT
CASSYHSLGYTEAFF
>TRBV7-2|NA|TRBJ1-5|TRBD1
TGTGCCAGCAGCCAGGGGGCCGCCAATCAGCCCCAGCATTTT
CASSQGAANQPQHF
>TRBV11-3|NA|TRBJ2-3|NA
TGTGCCAGCAGGATGGGTTCTGGCACAGATACGCAGTATTTT
CASRMGSGTDTQYF
>TRBV29-1|many|TRBJ1-1|NA
TGCAGCGCTACCGTCCAGAACACTGAAGCTTTCTTT
CSATVQNTEAFF
>TRBV6-2/TRBV6-3|NA|TRBJ1-4|TRBD1
TGTGCCAGTTGGGAGGGGACAGGCGGTGAAAAACTGTTTTTT
CASWEGTGGEKLFF
>TRBV18|many|TRBJ2-5|NA
TGTGCCAGCTCACCGTATGTGGGGGAAGGATGGGAAGAGACCCAGTACTTC
CASSPYVGEGWEETQYF
>TRBV19|few|TRBJ1-1|TRBD1
TGTGCCAGTAGTACGGAGAGGGACAGGGCCCGCATGAACACTGAAGCTTTCTTT
CASSTERDRARMNTEAFF
>TRBV25-1|NA|TRBJ1-2|NA
TGTGCCAGCAGTGAAATCTCGGGTGGGGCCTATGGCTACACCTTC
CASSEISGGAYGYTF
>TRBV20-1|many|TRBJ1-1|NA
TGCAGTGCTAGAGATCAGGGGATGAACACTGAAGCTTTCTTT
CSARDQGMNTEAFF
>TRBV11-2|NA|TRBJ2-1|TRBD2
TGTGCCAGTTCTCGGACTAGCGGGATGTACAATGAGCAGTTCTTC
CASSRTSGMYNEQFF
>TRBV2|NA|TRBJ1-1|NA
TGTGCCAGCAGGCGGACAAGGATGAACACTGAAGCTTTCTTT
CASRRTRMNTEAFF
>TRBV7-9|many|TRBJ2-7|TRBD2
TGTGCCAGCAGCCCCACAGCGGGGTATTACGAGCAGTACTTC
CASSPTAGYYEQYF
>TRBV12-3/TRBV12-4|many|TRBJ2-3|NA
TGTGCCAGCAGTTTGCCCCCAGATACGCAGTATTTT
CASSLPPDTQYF
>TRBV7-9|many|TRBJ1-1|NA
TGTGCCAGCAGCACCTTCTTTCCCCCGTGGAACACTGAAGCTTTCTTT
CASSTFFPPWNTEAFF